The 32 T cell receptor beta chains reported below all come from one sample, sequenced in a study of T cells in Graves' hyperthyroidism and ophthalmopathy. Amplified regions were TCR beta CDR3 sequences from RNA transcripts. Using the HTBI primer set, a first-round RT-PCR was run on the TCR CDR3. TCRdb fed the multiplex PCR reads into MiXCR, producing one record per CDR3 protein. Among around 600,000 distinct CDR3 sequences listed, around 14% were seen once. The sequencing sample was made of blood. The source is a woman aged 18 to 35 with Graves' ophthalmopathy.

This clonotype was seen many times. J is TRBJ2-1 and V is TRBV5-1; 10 bases match TRBD2. The CDR3 spans 18 residues. V dropped 1 base and J dropped 8; count of bases not matched to a gene: 15. Germline CDR1 reads SGHRS; CDR2 reads YFSETQ. Here the CDR3 DNA reads TGCGCCAGCAGCTTGCCGTTAGCGGGAGGAGGGTCGGGGGATGAGCAGTTCTTC. This gives the protein CASSLPLAGGGSGDEQFF. The full variable domain, with the rest looked up from reference TRBV5-1 and TRBJ2-1, is KAGVTQTPRYLIKTRGQQVTLSCSPISGHRSVSWYQQTPGQGLQFLFEYFSETQRNKGNFPGRFSGRQFSNSRSEMNVSTLELGDSALYLCASSLPLAGGGSGDEQFFGPGTRLTVL.

This clonotype appeared a few times. The chain employs TRBV7-9 and TRBJ2-4; perhaps D is TRBD1 or TRBD2 (5 bases each). The CDR3 loop spans 15 amino acids. Trimming removed 3 bases from V and 0 bases from J, with 9 bases in between. Looked up from germline, CDR1 is SEHNR and CDR2 is FQNEAQ (reference sequence). The CDR3 is CASSFPGTAKNIQYF. The CDR3 DNA reads as TGTGCCAGCAGCTTCCCAGGGACAGCCAAAAACATTCAGTACTTC. Full variable domain (remainder filled in from reference TRBV7-9 and TRBJ2-4): DTGVSQNPRHKITKRGQNVTFRCDPISEHNRLYWYRQTLGQGPEFLTYFQNEAQLEKSRLLSDRFSAERPKGSFSTLEIQRTEQGDSAMYLCASSFPGTAKNIQYFGAGTRLSVL.

This rearrangement joins TRBV5-8 to TRBJ1-5, with TRBD1 identical over 10 bases. Germline assignment: CDR1 SGHTS and CDR2 YDEGEE. This CDR3 spans 16 amino acids. V shed 4 bases, J shed 7 bases, and the junction held 11 bases outside the gene matches. In DNA, the CDR3 is TGTGCCAGCAGCCTAATAAAAGGACAGGGGGAGCAGCCCCAGCATTTT. It encodes CASSLIKGQGEQPQHF.

This chain links TRBV30 with TRBJ2-7, with D maybe TRBD2 (5 bases). This CDR3 is 15 amino acids long. V lost 7 bases to trimming and J lost 2 bases, with 21 bases between them. From germline, CDR1 is GTSNPN and CDR2 SVGIG (reference sequence). The CDR3 DNA reads as TGTGCCTTGGAATTTGACGGGGTCTTCGCCTACGAGCAGTACTTC. As protein: CALEFDGVFAYEQYF.

The sample holds many counts of this clonotype. The genes are TRBV19 and TRBJ2-3; D remains unclear. This CDR3 has 17 residues. The V end was cut by 1 base, the J end by 6 bases, with 20 bases between. Germline V gene lookup returns CDR1 LNHDA and CDR2 SQIVND (reference sequence). The CDR3 protein is CASSIVPYDPRGDTQYF. CDR3 in DNA: TGTGCCAGTAGTATAGTTCCCTACGATCCCCGTGGGGATACGCAGTATTTT.

The rearrangement joins TRBV7-8 to TRBJ1-4; 8 bases fit TRBD1. This CDR3 has 14 amino acids. Germline CDR1 is SGHVS and CDR2 is FQNEAQ. V shed 5 bases and J 9 bases; nucleotides not matched to a gene: 8. CDR3: CASSARDRGKKLFF. The CDR3, as DNA: TGTGCCAGCAGCGCTCGAGACAGGGGTAAAAAACTGTTTTTT.

This clonotype has more than one count but fewer than ten. The rearrangement links TRBV20-1 to TRBJ2-5; 12 bases agree with TRBD1. The CDR3 extends over 21 amino acids. Looked up from germline, CDR1 is DFQATT and CDR2 is SNEGSKA (reference sequence). The junction had 19 bases not matched to a gene; V was cut back by 1 base and J by 1 base. CDR3 amino acids: CSARAVPRDRGLLAAQETQYF. In DNA, the CDR3 is TGCAGTGCTAGAGCCGTGCCCCGGGACAGGGGGCTTCTAGCGGCCCAAGAGACCCAGTACTTC.

This clonotype appeared many times. The chain recombines TRBV5-6 with TRBJ2-7, with 10 bases fitting TRBD1. V shed 4 bases, J shed 3 bases, and the junction held 7 bases outside the gene matches. The CDR3 contains 15 residues. The germline V gene has CDR1 SGHDT and CDR2 YYEEEE. CDR3 nucleotides: TGTGCCAGCAGCAAACCCGGGACAGGGGACTACGAGCAGTACTTC. Protein: CASSKPGTGDYEQYF.

This clonotype came up many times. This chain connects TRBV30 to TRBJ2-1; 8 bases map to TRBD2. Losses at the gene ends were 5 bases for V and 0 bases for J; bases not matched to a gene: 6. Per germline, CDR1 GTSNPN and CDR2 SVGIG (reference sequence). This CDR3 has 15 amino acids. CDR3 sequence reads: CAWSGTRSSYNEQFF. CDR3 bases: TGTGCCTGGTCCGGGACTAGGAGCTCCTACAATGAGCAGTTCTTC.

This clonotype turned up a few times. Compared with germline, one end of the junction differs, possibly owing to a read error. The chain is built from TRBV6-2 or TRBV6-3 and TRBJ2-5, with D possibly matching TRBD1 (7 bases). The V gene's germline CDR1 is MNHEY and CDR2 SVGEGT. The CDR3 is made up of 15 amino acids. CDR3 in DNA: TGTGCCGGCAGTTCCGGACAGGAGGGGAAGGAGACCCAGTACTTC. As protein: CAGSSGQEGKETQYF.

This clonotype was observed at least ten times. This sequence joins TRBV2 and TRBJ2-2; TRBD2 is a possible D gene (6 bases). This CDR3 contains 16 residues. V gave up 6 bases and J gave up 2 bases, with 16 bases separating them. In germline, CDR1 is SNHLY, CDR2 FYNNEI. CDR3 loop: CASRPLGGANTGELFF. The CDR3 DNA reads TGTGCCAGCAGGCCCCTGGGGGGAGCAAACACCGGGGAGCTGTTTTTT.

This clonotype showed up many times. This rearrangement joins TRBV6-6 to TRBJ1-3; D is uncertain. The V gene's germline CDR1 is MNHNY and CDR2 SVGAGI (reference sequence). The CDR3 consists of 13 residues. V was pared by 4 bases and J by 4 bases, with 8 bases between. As DNA, the CDR3 is TGTGCCAGCAGTTTTGCGTCCGGAAACACCATATATTTT. Residues: CASSFASGNTIYF.

This clonotype has a handful of counts. The rearrangement links TRBV24-1 to TRBJ2-1; perhaps D is TRBD1 or TRBD2 (5 bases each). The V gene's germline CDR1 is KGHDR and CDR2 SFDVKD. CDR3 size: 16 residues. V was clipped by 0 bases and J by 6 bases, with 14 bases between them. The CDR3 is CATSDLSGDDLNEQFF. DNA for the CDR3: TGTGCCACCAGTGATTTGTCTGGGGACGACCTCAATGAGCAGTTCTTC.

The chain has TRBV19 and TRBJ2-1; 7 bases agree with TRBD2. Germline V lookup: CDR1 LNHDA, CDR2 SQIVND (reference sequence). This CDR3 comprises 13 residues. Trimming took 5 bases from V and 8 from J; bases not matched to a gene: 6. CDR3 loop: CASSGRGRDEQFF. Here the CDR3 DNA reads TGTGCCAGTAGTGGGCGGGGGAGGGATGAGCAGTTCTTC.

This clonotype was picked up many times. The J gene is TRBJ2-7, the V gene TRBV3-1; 14 positions agree with TRBD2. With V trimmed by 1 base and J by 3 bases, 8 bases remained unmatched. The CDR3 totals 18 residues. Germline V CDR1 and CDR2: LGHDT, YNNKEL (reference sequence). The DNA for the CDR3 is TGTGCCAGCAGCCAAGCCAGACTAGCGGGAGGGCCATACTACGAGCAGTACTTC. Its protein is CASSQARLAGGPYYEQYF.

This clonotype has ten or more counts. The chain combines TRBV27 with TRBJ1-5; D gene ambiguous. Germline V lookup: CDR1 MNHEY, CDR2 SMNVEV (reference sequence). Trimming pared 2 bases from V and 5 bases from J, leaving 7 bases between. The CDR3 spans 13 residues. The CDR3 protein is CASSLGSYQPQHF. Here the CDR3 DNA reads TGTGCCAGCAGTTTAGGCAGTTATCAGCCCCAGCATTTT.

The sample holds many counts of this clonotype. The chain combines TRBV29-1 with TRBJ1-2, with TRBD1 matching over 9 bases. From germline, CDR1 is SQVTM and CDR2 ANQGSEA. There are 14 residues in the CDR3. The trim removed 1 base at V and 7 bases at J, leaving 7 bases unmatched. The CDR3 sequence is CSVEGRTGAPGYTF. The CDR3 bases are TGCAGCGTTGAAGGTCGGACAGGGGCTCCTGGCTACACCTTC.

CDR3 nucleotides: TGCAGGGACAGGGTGGCGTATGGAGCTTTCTTT. This codes for CRDRVAYGAFF. V gene TRBV29-1 combines with J gene TRBJ1-1; the match to TRBD1 covers 8 bases. The length of the CDR3 is 11 residues. CDR1 SQVTM and CDR2 ANQGSEA come from the germline V gene.

In its sample, this clonotype was seen many times. CDR3 DNA sequence: TGTGCCAGCAGATCGGACGAATCTGGGGCCAACGTCCTGACTTTC. It specifies CASRSDESGANVLTF. The chain combines TRBV7-9 with TRBJ2-6; no definite D call. Germline CDR1 is SEHNR and CDR2 is FQNEAQ (reference sequence). Trimming took 6 bases from V and 1 from J, leaving 10 bases between them. The CDR3 loop spans 15 amino acids.

The V and J genes are TRBV9 and TRBJ2-1; 8 nucleotides agree with TRBD2. Germline V gene data show CDR1 as SGDLS and CDR2 as YYNGEE. V was clipped by 0 bases and J by 1 base; unmatched bases: 9. CDR3 length: 18 residues. The CDR3 reads CASSVVGGVRGSYNEQFF. CDR3 nucleotide sequence: TGTGCCAGCAGCGTAGTCGGGGGGGTGAGGGGGTCCTACAATGAGCAGTTCTTC.

This clonotype has a handful of counts. One junction end disagrees with the germline gene, perhaps due to a read error. V is TRBV27 and J is TRBJ2-3; 12 nucleotides line up with TRBD2. Per the germline V gene, CDR1 is MNHEY and CDR2 is SMNVEV (reference sequence). CDR3 length: 16 amino acids. In DNA, the CDR3 is TGTGCCGGCAGTCTCGGGACTAGCGGGAGCACAGATACGCAGTATTTT. Its translation: CAGSLGTSGSTDTQYF.

A word on this clonotype: A much larger clonotype is one base distant, so this may be a read error. As the CDR3 is not closed by the conserved phenylalanine or tryptophan, this likely results from a read error. V is TRBV30 and J is TRBJ2-7, with TRBD2 identical over 7 bases. The CDR3 totals 13 residues. The germline CDR1 and CDR2 sequences are GTSNPN and SVGIG (reference sequence). J lost 2 bases, V lost 5 bases, and 6 bases had no gene match. CDR3 protein: CAWGTGGPYEQYS. The CDR3 nucleotides read TGTGCCTGGGGCACGGGGGGTCCCTACGAGCAGTACTCC.

This clonotype was counted many times. The CDR3 here is CASSYHRASNYGYTF. DNA of the CDR3: TGTGCCAGCAGTTACCACAGGGCATCGAACTATGGCTACACCTTC. V and J are TRBV6-6 and TRBJ1-2; TRBD1 might be the D (6 bases). V gave up 2 bases and J gave up 2 bases, with 12 bases separating them. The CDR3 totals 15 residues. The germline V gene encodes CDR1 MNHNY and CDR2 SVGAGI (reference sequence).

J is TRBJ2-1 and V is TRBV4-3; a possible D gene is TRBD2 (6 bases). The V end was cut by 0 bases, the J end by 4 bases, with 13 bases between. Germline values: CDR1 LGHNA, CDR2 YSLEER. This CDR3 is built from 16 residues. The CDR3 loop is CASSQDEGLIYNEQFF. The CDR3 region has the DNA TGCGCCAGCAGCCAAGACGAGGGACTTATATACAATGAGCAGTTCTTC.

This clonotype has at least ten counts. This chain links TRBV28 with TRBJ2-7; a weak D match, TRBD1 (6 bases). The V gene's germline CDR1 is MDHEN and CDR2 SYDVKM. CDR3 length equals 14 residues. The V end lost 7 bases, the J end lost 1 base, and 14 bases lay between the germline ends. The CDR3: CASNQQGASYEQYF. The CDR3, as DNA: TGTGCCAGCAATCAACAGGGTGCGTCCTACGAGCAGTACTTC.

Remarks on this clonotype: One base away lies a much larger clone, so this may be a sequencing read error. V is TRBV2 and J is TRBJ2-5; D unresolved. Trimming cost V 7 bases and J 4 bases, with 7 bases left between them. The CDR3 is 11 amino acids. CDR1 SNHLY and CDR2 FYNNEI come from the germline V gene. The CDR3, as DNA: TGTGCCAGCAAGACGGGAGAGACCCAGTACTTC. This codes for CASKTGETQYF.

The table lists this clonotype with many counts. The rearrangement joins TRBV20-1 to TRBJ2-1; 15 bases are shared with TRBD2. The CDR3 sequence is 18 residues long. Germline V gives CDR1 DFQATT, CDR2 SNEGSKA (reference sequence). Trimming removed 6 bases from V and 6 bases from J; junction bases left unmatched: 15. CDR3 nucleotide sequence: TGCAGTGCCCCTACGTTTGGACTAGCGGGAGGGCCGGGCAATGAGCAGTTCTTC. Encoded protein: CSAPTFGLAGGPGNEQFF.

Many counts were recorded for this clonotype. V is TRBV5-1 and J is TRBJ2-1, with unresolved D. Germline V gene sequence: CDR1 SGHRS, CDR2 YFSETQ. This CDR3 region has 13 residues. The ends were cut back, 0 bases at V and 5 bases at J, with 6 bases in the middle. For the CDR3, the DNA is TGCGCCAGCAGCTTGGGCAGAAACAATGAGCAGTTCTTC. Amino acid sequence: CASSLGRNNEQFF.

The gene calls are TRBV20-1 and TRBJ2-1, with 7 positions matching TRBD2. The ends lost 4 bases at V and 4 bases at J; junction bases unmatched: 4. Looked up from germline, CDR1 is DFQATT and CDR2 is SNEGSKA (reference sequence). This CDR3 has 13 amino acids. CDR3 sequence reads: CSAILREYNEQFF. In DNA form, the CDR3 reads TGCAGTGCTATCTTGCGGGAGTACAATGAGCAGTTCTTC.

V and J are TRBV6-2 or TRBV6-3 and TRBJ2-1; 12 nucleotides agree with TRBD2. There are 17 residues in the CDR3. The V segment lost 1 base and the J segment 6 bases; nucleotides outside the gene matches: 7. CDR1 is MNHEY, CDR2 SVGEGT, per germline. The CDR3 here is CASSYWGLAGSSNEQFF. CDR3 DNA: TGTGCCAGCAGTTACTGGGGACTAGCGGGCAGTTCCAATGAGCAGTTCTTC.

The sample holds a few counts of this clonotype. The CDR3 DNA follows: TGTGCCAGCAGTCTACGGACTAGCCTCAGCTCCTACGAGCAGTACTTC. As protein: CASSLRTSLSSYEQYF. The chain uses TRBV28 and TRBJ2-7, with 8 bases matching TRBD2. The CDR3 spans 16 residues. With V trimmed by 5 bases and J by 0 bases, 9 bases remained unmatched. Per the germline V gene, CDR1 is MDHEN and CDR2 is SYDVKM.

This clonotype occurred a few times. J is TRBJ2-7 and V is TRBV14; TRBD1 agrees at 9 bases. V was clipped by 10 bases and J by 2 bases; unmatched bases: 9. This CDR3 has 14 amino acids. Germline CDR1 is SGHDN and CDR2 is FVKESK. The CDR3, as DNA: TGTGCCACCAGTGTGACAGGGGGGCCCTACGAGCAGTACTTC. Translation gives CATSVTGGPYEQYF.